These 28 T cell receptor beta chains share one sample of origin, sequenced in a study of T-cell memory formation after mild COVID-19. TCRdb reprocessed the 5' RACE reads with MiXCR, giving one entry per CDR3 protein. The table shows 290,000 or so distinct CDR3 sequences, with approximately 20% occurring only once. The source material was PBMCs or a T cell subset sorted from them (not recorded which). The receptor source for this set is a man aged 18-30 years who had mild COVID-19 (a few samples of this study predate the infection). Cell type and time point are not known.

This clonotype was detected a few times. This chain uses TRBV28 with TRBJ2-1; D is uncertain. This CDR3 spans 13 amino acids. The germline V gene encodes CDR1 MDHEN and CDR2 SYDVKM. The CDR3 here is CGTWVSRNNEQFF. The CDR3 coding sequence is TGTGGTACGTGGGTGAGCCGTAACAATGAGCAGTTCTTC.

This clonotype was seen a handful of times. The gene calls are TRBV7-9 and TRBJ1-2; the D gene is possibly TRBD1 (6 bases). V gave up 2 bases and J gave up 3 bases, with 13 bases separating them. Germline V CDR1 and CDR2: SEHNR, FQNEAQ (reference sequence). This CDR3 spans 15 amino acids. DNA for the CDR3: TGTGCCAGCAGCTTAACTCCAGGGGTACACTATGGCTACACCTTC. Translating it yields CASSLTPGVHYGYTF.

This clonotype was counted ten times or more. The chain has TRBV24-1 and TRBJ2-2; D gene unclear. Germline V gene lookup returns CDR1 KGHDR and CDR2 SFDVKD. The CDR3 is 13 residues long. V was shortened by 12 bases and J by 3 bases, with 13 bases between the two germline ends. The DNA of the CDR3 is TGTGCCGTAAGAGAAACTTACACCGGGGAGCTGTTTTTT. Its translation is CAVRETYTGELFF.

This clonotype appeared many times. V is TRBV5-1 and J is TRBJ2-2; D remains ambiguous. Germline V lookup: CDR1 SGHRS, CDR2 YFSETQ. V dropped 0 bases and J dropped 3 bases, with 12 bases sitting between them. The CDR3 consists of 16 residues. The CDR3 loop is CASSLAGTGDTGELFF. The CDR3 DNA reads as TGCGCCAGCAGCTTGGCAGGAACCGGTGACACCGGGGAGCTGTTTTTT.

This chain's CDR3 is CAITKTSQNEQFF. In DNA, the CDR3 is TGTGCCATCACCAAAACTAGCCAGAATGAGCAGTTCTTC. The chain uses TRBV10-3 and TRBJ2-1; tentatively, D is TRBD2 (6 bases). The CDR3 covers 13 residues. Per the germline V gene, CDR1 is ENHRY and CDR2 is SYGVKD. Between the trimmed V and J ends, which lost 7 bases and 7 bases, there was a span of 14 bases.

This clonotype has a count of ten or more. The rearrangement joins TRBV10-2 to TRBJ2-3, with D unclear. This CDR3 region has 16 residues. V was clipped by 11 bases and J by 0 bases, with 21 bases between them. Germline V gives CDR1 WSHSY, CDR2 SAAADI. The CDR3 sequence: CASRRLAPDSTDTQYF. As DNA, the CDR3 is TGCGCCTCCCGGCGGCTGGCACCAGATAGCACAGATACGCAGTATTTT.

The V call is TRBV9, the J call TRBJ2-1; D might be TRBD2 (5 bases). CDR3 length equals 15 residues. CDR1 is SGDLS, CDR2 YYNGEE, per germline. Trimming pared 0 bases from V and 5 bases from J, leaving 12 bases between. The CDR3 bases are TGTGCCAGCAGCGTAGAGGCGGGTAGCCACAATGAGCAGTTCTTC. Its translation: CASSVEAGSHNEQFF.

This clonotype turned up a few times. The chain uses TRBV7-9 and TRBJ1-6; D remains ambiguous. Trimming shortened V by 1 base and J by 7 bases, and 8 bases separated the two germline ends. The CDR3 consists of 14 residues. Germline CDR1 SEHNR, CDR2 FQNEAQ (reference sequence). CDR3 DNA sequence: TGTGCCAGCAGCTTAGGCGGCGGCAATTCACCCCTCCACTTT. Translation: CASSLGGGNSPLHF.

This clonotype was observed many times. The rearrangement joins TRBV6-2 or TRBV6-3 to TRBJ2-1; 9 bases map to TRBD2. The trim removed 2 bases at V and 7 bases at J, leaving 6 bases unmatched. CDR3 length equals 15 residues. The V gene's germline CDR1 is MNHEY and CDR2 SVGEGT. CDR3 protein: CASSYTGSGGNEQFF. CDR3 DNA: TGTGCCAGCAGTTACACCGGTAGCGGGGGTAATGAGCAGTTCTTC.

This clonotype has only a few counts. The rearrangement links TRBV7-2 to TRBJ1-6; D is ambiguous. The ends were cut back, 8 bases at V and 8 bases at J, with 13 bases in the middle. The CDR3 has 13 amino acids. Looked up from germline, CDR1 is SGHTA and CDR2 is FQGNSA. CDR3 loop: CASCSRRDSPLHF. CDR3 nucleotide sequence: TGTGCCAGCTGTTCAAGGCGGGATTCACCCCTCCACTTT.

This clonotype appeared many times. The chain carries TRBV7-2 and TRBJ2-7; no clear D gene. The germline V and J ends were trimmed by 5 bases and 5 bases, with 16 bases remaining between them. The CDR3 consists of 14 residues. Germline V gene data show CDR1 as SGHTA and CDR2 as FQGNSA. In nucleotides, the CDR3 is TGTGCCAGCAGCAGATCGGACGGCTACGACGAGCAGTACTTC. It is translated as CASSRSDGYDEQYF.

By its share, this clonotype is medium-sized. This sequence joins TRBV12-3 or TRBV12-4 and TRBJ1-2; D remains unclear. This CDR3 contains 13 residues. V lost 6 bases to trimming and J lost 7 bases, with 15 bases between them. The CDR3 sequence is CASSQNPPGGYTF. Here the CDR3 DNA reads TGTGCCAGCAGCCAAAACCCCCCCGGTGGCTACACCTTC.

The chain employs TRBV7-9 and TRBJ2-3; D is undetermined. With 7 bases removed from V and 2 bases from J, the gap between germline ends came to 7 bases. The CDR3 has 12 residues. Per germline, CDR1 SEHNR and CDR2 FQNEAQ (reference sequence). The CDR3 loop is CASNRLTDTQYF. The CDR3 DNA is TGTGCCAGCAACCGACTCACAGATACGCAGTATTTT.

The sample holds a few counts of this clonotype. V usage is TRBV20-1 and J usage is TRBJ2-1; a possible D gene is TRBD2 (5 bases). CDR1 and CDR2 from the germline V gene are DFQATT and SNEGSKA (reference sequence). CDR3 length equals 12 residues. V dropped 1 base and J dropped 7 bases, with 8 bases sitting between them. Here the CDR3 DNA reads TGCAGTGCTAGAGTCCGGGGTAATGAGCAGTTCTTC. This translates into CSARVRGNEQFF.

This clonotype showed up just a few times. Since no conserved phenylalanine or tryptophan closes the CDR3, a read error is the likely cause. The CDR3 DNA sequence: TGTGCCAGCAGCCCCCGGGGTGGCTACGAGCAGTACTTA. Protein product: CASSPRGGYEQYL. The J gene is TRBJ2-7, the V gene TRBV11-2, with D perhaps TRBD2 (5 bases). Trimming took 5 bases from V and 3 from J, leaving 11 bases between them. The CDR3 runs 13 residues. Per germline, CDR1 SGHAT and CDR2 FQNNGV.

The chain recombines TRBV12-5 with TRBJ2-7; D gene unclear. CDR1 LGHNT and CDR2 FRNRAP come from the germline V gene. This CDR3 region has 12 residues. V was trimmed by 0 bases and J by 4 bases, leaving 4 bases between them. CDR3: CASGLVLYEQYF. The CDR3 DNA sequence: TGTGCTAGTGGTTTGGTACTGTACGAGCAGTACTTC.

The chain recombines TRBV6-6 with TRBJ2-6, with 7 nucleotides matching TRBD1. The CDR3 has 18 amino acids. Germline V gene lookup returns CDR1 MNHNY and CDR2 SVGAGI (reference sequence). V shed 4 bases, J shed 2 bases, and the junction held 11 bases outside the gene matches. Here the CDR3 reads CASSSIRQGLTGANVLTF. CDR3 DNA sequence: TGTGCCAGCAGTTCCATTCGACAGGGTTTAACTGGGGCCAACGTCCTGACTTTC.

This clonotype appeared a few times. The chain joins TRBV5-1 to TRBJ2-7; the D is unclear. The V gene lost 6 bases and the J gene lost 2 bases, with 12 bases spanning the gap. The CDR3 sequence is 13 residues long. Germline V gene sequence: CDR1 SGHRS, CDR2 YFSETQ. The CDR3: CASKEPQAYEQYF. DNA for the CDR3: TGCGCCAGCAAAGAGCCTCAGGCCTACGAGCAGTACTTC.

This clonotype has a count of ten or more. The CDR3 DNA follows: TGCGCCAGCAGCCCGAGCCAGGGTAACGAGCAGTACTTC. The encoded protein is CASSPSQGNEQYF. The genes are TRBV4-1 and TRBJ2-7; maybe TRBD1 (5 bases). This CDR3 is built from 13 residues. Trimming cost V 4 bases and J 5 bases, with 12 bases left between them. Germline V gene data show CDR1 as MGHRA and CDR2 as YSYEKL.

This clonotype has just a few counts. The rearrangement links TRBV27 to TRBJ1-6; D may be TRBD1 (5 bases). The CDR3 loop spans 12 amino acids. Germline V CDR1 and CDR2: MNHEY, SMNVEV (reference sequence). Trimming took 7 bases from V and 9 from J, leaving 10 bases between them. CDR3 nucleotides: TGTGCCAGCACCTCAGGGTTTTCACCCCTCCACTTT. Its protein is CASTSGFSPLHF.

The chain uses TRBV6-5 and TRBJ2-5; 12 nucleotides line up with TRBD2. The CDR3 is 15 amino acids. Unmatched junction bases numbered 7, after V lost 6 bases and J lost 5 bases. Germline V gene lookup returns CDR1 MNHEY and CDR2 SVGAGI. CDR3 in DNA: TGTGCCAGCAGCCACCTAGCGGGGGGGCAGGAGACCCAGTACTTC. Protein: CASSHLAGGQETQYF.

This clonotype was recorded a few times. The chain couples TRBV7-3 to TRBJ2-1; TRBD2 matches at 12 bases. The CDR3 extends over 18 amino acids. Trimming removed 6 bases from V and 0 bases from J; junction bases left unmatched: 9. CDR1 is SGHTA and CDR2 is FQGTGA in the germline V gene. In DNA form, the CDR3 reads TGTGCCAGCAGTCCCGGACTAGCGGGGCCTAGCTCCTACAATGAGCAGTTCTTC. It yields the protein CASSPGLAGPSSYNEQFF.

In its sample, this clonotype is medium-sized. A read error may account for a junction end that differs from germline. This sequence joins TRBV5-1 and TRBJ2-5; possibly TRBD1 or TRBD2 for D (5 bases each). This CDR3 has 12 residues. From germline, CDR1 is SGHRS and CDR2 YFSETQ. CDR3 amino acids: CASSLEGETQYF. The CDR3 nucleotides are TGTGCCAGCAGCTTAGAGGGGGAGACCCAGTACTTC.

The rearrangement joins TRBV20-1 to TRBJ2-4, with TRBD1 matching 7 bases. V was pared by 2 bases and J by 3 bases, with 4 bases of the junction left unmatched. Germline CDR1 DFQATT, CDR2 SNEGSKA (reference sequence). The CDR3 has 14 amino acids. The CDR3: CSARYRGDKNIQYF. The CDR3 DNA reads TGCAGTGCTAGATACAGGGGCGACAAAAACATTCAGTACTTC.

This clonotype was found a few times. The V and J genes are TRBV29-1 and TRBJ2-3, with 8 bases identical to TRBD2. CDR1 is SQVTM and CDR2 is ANQGSEA in the germline V gene. Trimming at V came to 4 bases and at J to 1 base, leaving 7 bases not matched to a gene. The CDR3 length is 15 residues. CDR3 sequence reads: CSVAGGAARTDTQYF. CDR3 DNA: TGCAGCGTTGCCGGGGGGGCAGCACGCACAGATACGCAGTATTTT.

The chain has TRBV4-3 and TRBJ1-6; possibly TRBD1 for D (5 bases). The CDR3 has 20 amino acids. CDR1 and CDR2 from the germline V gene are LGHNA and YSLEER. V was cut by 1 base and J by 4 bases, with 23 bases left in between. This CDR3 is CASSQVPLGPEPLYNSPLHF. CDR3 nucleotides: TGCGCCAGCAGCCAAGTTCCCCTGGGGCCGGAGCCGCTATATAATTCACCCCTCCACTTT.

The chain recombines TRBV20-1 with TRBJ2-7; 7 nucleotides line up with TRBD1. Germline values: CDR1 DFQATT, CDR2 SNEGSKA (reference sequence). The CDR3 runs 13 residues. The J segment lost 7 bases and the V segment lost 7 bases, leaving 13 bases of the junction unmatched. CDR3 amino acids: CSDTTGQAGEQYF. CDR3 DNA sequence: TGCAGTGATACGACAGGACAGGCAGGGGAGCAGTACTTC.

This clonotype has more than one count but fewer than ten. The J gene is TRBJ1-6, the V gene TRBV7-2, with 10 bases identical to TRBD1. The trim removed 5 bases at V and 4 bases at J, leaving 5 bases unmatched. The CDR3 has 16 residues. In germline, CDR1 is SGHTA, CDR2 FQGNSA. The CDR3 DNA sequence: TGTGCCAGCAGCCGGGACAGGGGAGCTTATAATTCACCCCTCCACTTT. Translating it yields CASSRDRGAYNSPLHF.